The clone carrying this T cell receptor (beta chain) came up once. Method: immunoSEQ multiplex PCR; TCRdb's copy keeps in-frame clones and lacks some. The profile covers 80,000 to 95,000 clones, with nearly 95% appearing a single time and around 0.25% taken by the ten largest. The germline V and J ends were trimmed by 1 base and 7 bases, with 26 bases remaining between them. The CDR3 consists of 19 residues. Germline lookup yields CDR1 SGHDT and CDR2 YYEEEE. This record belongs to a study of technical replicates of blood from a few donors. The sequence was obtained from a human donor in good health. This rearrangement joins TRBV5-6 to TRBJ1-4, with D unclear. The sample taken for sequencing was T cells isolated from PBMCs. The CDR3 spells CASSLRSGFYDSRGEKLFF. CDR3 DNA sequence: TGTGCCAGCAGCTTGAGGTCTGGGTTTTACGATAGTCGAGGTGAAAAACTGTTTTTT.